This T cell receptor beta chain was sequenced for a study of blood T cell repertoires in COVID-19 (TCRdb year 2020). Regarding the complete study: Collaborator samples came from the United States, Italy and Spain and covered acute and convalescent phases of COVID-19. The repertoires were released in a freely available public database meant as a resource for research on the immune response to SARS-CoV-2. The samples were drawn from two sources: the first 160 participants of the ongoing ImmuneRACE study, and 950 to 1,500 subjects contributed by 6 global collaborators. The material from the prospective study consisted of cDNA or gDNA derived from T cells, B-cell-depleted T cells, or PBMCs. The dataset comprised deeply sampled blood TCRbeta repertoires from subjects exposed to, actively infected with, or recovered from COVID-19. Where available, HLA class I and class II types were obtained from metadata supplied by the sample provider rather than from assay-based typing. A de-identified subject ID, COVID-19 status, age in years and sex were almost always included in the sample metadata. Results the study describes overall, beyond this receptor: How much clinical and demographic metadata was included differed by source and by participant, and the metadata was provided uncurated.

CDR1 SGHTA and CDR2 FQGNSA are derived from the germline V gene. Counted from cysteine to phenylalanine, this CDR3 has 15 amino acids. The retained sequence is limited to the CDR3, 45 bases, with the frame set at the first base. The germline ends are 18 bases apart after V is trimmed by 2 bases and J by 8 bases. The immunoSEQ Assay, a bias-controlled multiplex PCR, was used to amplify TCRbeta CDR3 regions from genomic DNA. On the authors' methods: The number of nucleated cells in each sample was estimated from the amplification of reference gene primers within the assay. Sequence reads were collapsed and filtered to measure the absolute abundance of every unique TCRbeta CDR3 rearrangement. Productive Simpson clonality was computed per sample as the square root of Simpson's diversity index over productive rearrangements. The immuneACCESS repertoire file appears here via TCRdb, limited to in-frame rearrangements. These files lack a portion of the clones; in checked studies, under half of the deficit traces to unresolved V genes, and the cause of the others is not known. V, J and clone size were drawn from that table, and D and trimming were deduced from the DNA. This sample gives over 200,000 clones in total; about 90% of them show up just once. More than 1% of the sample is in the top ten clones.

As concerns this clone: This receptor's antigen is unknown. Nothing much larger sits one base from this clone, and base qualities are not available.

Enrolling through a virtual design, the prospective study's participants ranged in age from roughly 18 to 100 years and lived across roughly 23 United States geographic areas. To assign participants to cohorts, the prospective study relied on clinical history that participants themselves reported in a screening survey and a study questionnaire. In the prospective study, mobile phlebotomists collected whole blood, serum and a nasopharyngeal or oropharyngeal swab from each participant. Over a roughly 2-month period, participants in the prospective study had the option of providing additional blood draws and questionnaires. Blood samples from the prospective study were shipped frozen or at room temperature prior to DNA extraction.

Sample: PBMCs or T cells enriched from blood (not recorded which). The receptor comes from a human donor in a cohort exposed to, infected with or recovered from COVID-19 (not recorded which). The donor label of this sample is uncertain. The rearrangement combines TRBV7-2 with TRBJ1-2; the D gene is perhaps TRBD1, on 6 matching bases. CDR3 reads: CASSLMGHDSEGYTF. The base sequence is TGTGCCAGCAGCTTAATGGGACATGATTCGGAAGGCTACACCTTC.